This T cell receptor beta chain was captured by sequencing in a study of blood T cell repertoires in COVID-19. Overall study context: COVID-19 samples collected from the United States, Italy and Spain covered acute and convalescent phases.

TCRdb's table, derived via immunoSEQ multiplex PCR, lists solely in-frame clones and lacks some. The sample contains 150,000 to 200,000 clones, approximately 79% of which appear only once. V was pared by 4 bases and J by 3 bases, with 7 bases of the junction left unmatched. The CDR3 extends over 16 amino acids. Germline-derived CDR1 and CDR2 are SGHRS and YFSETQ. This clonotype originated in a woman aged 60-75 years with acute COVID-19. This chain uses TRBV5-1 with TRBJ2-3, with 11 bases identical to TRBD1. Sequencing was performed on PBMCs or T cells enriched from blood (not recorded which). CDR3 nucleotides: TGCGCCAGCAGCCCAGGACAGGGGGCAGGAACAGATACGCAGTATTTT. The encoded protein is CASSPGQGAGTDTQYF.